This T cell receptor (beta chain) was recorded in a study of T cells after yellow fever vaccination. The CDR3 loop spans 14 amino acids. V lost 1 base to trimming and J lost 5 bases, with 8 bases between them. The V gene's germline CDR1 is SGHTA and CDR2 FQGTGA. TCRdb fed the 5' RACE reads into MiXCR, producing one record per CDR3 protein. Of around 73,000 distinct CDR3 sequences detected, roughly 7.7% appear once; the ten largest clones hold approximately 42%. The chain uses TRBV7-3 and TRBJ2-2, with D unresolved. Material: CD8+ T cells sorted from PBMCs, obtained on the day of the yellow fever booster vaccination. This TCR came from a man aged 30-40 years who received the YFV17D yellow fever vaccine. This chain's CDR3 is CASSLMEGTGELFF. Written as DNA, the CDR3 is TGTGCCAGCAGCTTAATGGAAGGGACCGGGGAGCTGTTTTTT.